The rows below give T cell receptor beta chains drawn from one sample of a study of a mutant IDH1 vaccine in newly diagnosed glioma. TCRdb's table, derived via immunoSEQ multiplex PCR, lists solely in-frame clones and lacks some. The sample records about 56,000 clones, around 83% being singletons. The antigens for these receptors are not known. Sample: PBMCs, taken from a glioma patient whose treatment included an IDH1 peptide vaccine. Receptor source: a woman aged 50 to 60 with glioma. The conserved cysteine and the conserved F or W are not part of the CDR3 here. Fields, in order: clone size, V gene, CDR3 protein. Size is stated for part of the rows, as once, few or many counts, or as a class when the clone is expanded.

>-|TRBV5-1
ASSLGPVNTEAF
>once|TRBV5-4
ASSLTGGLEWF
>-|TRBV29-1
SVEVWRPNTEAF
>once|TRBV5-4
ASSPGGGQAEAF
>-|TRBV6-4
ASRYNAGVGEQY
>-|TRBV6-6
ASSLPQGSIYGYT
>once|TRBV7-2
ASSLKSGLPQETQY
>-|TRBV6-6
ASSFRDSNTGELF
>-|TRBV7-6
ASSRFTDTQY
>-|TRBV4-1
ASSQDTAPYGYT